A single sample gave rise to the 29 T cell receptor beta chains below, sequenced in a study of T-cell reconstitution after alpha-beta-depleted transplantation in children. Unique molecular identifiers were used to barcode this TCRbeta library. TCRdb analysed the PCR reads with MiXCR anew, one entry per CDR3 protein. The sample lists 300,000 or so distinct CDR3 sequences; approximately 23% were seen once. The source was PBMCs, mostly from graft donor cells, collected 180 days after TCRalphabeta/CD19-depleted stem cell transplant. The receptors derive from a male patient under 18 who had a stem cell transplant for acute lymphoblastic leukemia, so the T cells may come from the graft donor.

J is TRBJ2-1 and V is TRBV5-6, with D perhaps being TRBD1 or TRBD2 (5 bases each). Germline values: CDR1 SGHDT, CDR2 YYEEEE. CDR3 size: 15 residues. The V and J ends lost 1 base and 3 bases respectively, with 11 bases between them. The CDR3 DNA sequence: TGTGCCAGCAGCTTGTCCAGGGACGGCTACAATGAGCAGTTCTTC. Protein sequence: CASSLSRDGYNEQFF.

This clonotype was counted only a few times. V is TRBV5-1 and J is TRBJ2-3; D uncertain. The CDR3 totals 13 residues. V lost 0 bases to trimming and J lost 8 bases, with 10 bases between them. Germline V lookup: CDR1 SGHRS, CDR2 YFSETQ. This CDR3 is CASSLDGWGTQYF. CDR3 in DNA: TGCGCCAGCAGCTTGGACGGTTGGGGTACGCAGTATTTT.

This clonotype showed up just a few times. The chain joins TRBV3-1 to TRBJ2-7, with D maybe TRBD2 (6 bases). The germline V gene encodes CDR1 LGHDT and CDR2 YNNKEL (reference sequence). The CDR3 consists of 15 residues. Trimming shortened V by 0 bases and J by 4 bases, and 13 bases separated the two germline ends. CDR3 protein: CASSQDRGIGYEQYF. CDR3 in DNA: TGTGCCAGCAGCCAAGATCGGGGGATTGGGTACGAGCAGTACTTC.

This sequence joins TRBV5-1 and TRBJ1-5; D gene ambiguous. Deletions cut 0 bases from V and 1 base from J, with 8 bases between. The CDR3 is made up of 15 amino acids. Germline CDR1 reads SGHRS; CDR2 reads YFSETQ. The CDR3 sequence: CASSLAAGSNQPQHF. CDR3 coding DNA: TGCGCCAGCAGCTTGGCCGCGGGGAGCAATCAGCCCCAGCATTTT. The full variable domain, with the rest looked up from reference TRBV5-1 and TRBJ1-5, is KAGVTQTPRYLIKTRGQQVTLSCSPISGHRSVSWYQQTPGQGLQFLFEYFSETQRNKGNFPGRFSGRQFSNSRSEMNVSTLELGDSALYLCASSLAAGSNQPQHFGDGTRLSIL.

This clonotype occurred a few times. The V and J genes are TRBV27 and TRBJ2-1; 7 positions agree with TRBD2. Germline CDR1 MNHEY, CDR2 SMNVEV (reference sequence). Losses at the gene ends were 1 base for V and 6 bases for J; bases not matched to a gene: 9. This CDR3 is built from 16 residues. The CDR3 coding sequence is TGTGCCAGCAGTTTATTGGGCGGACTAGTTCTCAATGAGCAGTTCTTC. Translating it yields CASSLLGGLVLNEQFF.

In the case of this clonotype: In this CDR3 the conserved last residue, phenylalanine or tryptophan, is missing, so a read error is likely. The chain carries TRBV4-1 and TRBJ2-1; possible D gene TRBD2, 5 bases. Germline lookup yields CDR1 MGHRA and CDR2 YSYEKL. Trimming pared 0 bases from V and 4 bases from J, leaving 16 bases between. The CDR3 spans 17 residues. As DNA, the CDR3 is TGCGCCAGCAGCCAAGATATAGTAGCGAGGACTTACAATGAGCAGTTCTTG. The encoded protein is CASSQDIVARTYNEQFL.

The V call is TRBV20-1, the J call TRBJ2-2; the D gene is possibly TRBD1 (6 bases). V lost 6 bases, J lost 4 bases, and 24 bases lay in between. The CDR3 is 17 amino acids. CDR1 is DFQATT and CDR2 is SNEGSKA in the germline V gene (reference sequence). Here the CDR3 DNA reads TGCAGTGCCCCCCCCAGGGGAAGATTCAGGGGCACCGGGGAGCTGTTTTTT. This codes for CSAPPRGRFRGTGELFF.

This clonotype has only a few counts. V gene TRBV7-8 combines with J gene TRBJ2-5, with D unclear. The V end lost 1 base, the J end lost 3 bases, and 9 bases lay between the germline ends. Germline V gene sequence: CDR1 SGHVS, CDR2 FQNEAQ. This CDR3 comprises 14 residues. The CDR3 DNA reads TGTGCCAGCAGCTTAGTCCTAACAGAAGAGACCCAGTACTTC. This codes for CASSLVLTEETQYF. Full variable domain (rest looked up from reference TRBV7-8 and TRBJ2-5): GAGVSQSPRYKVAKRGQDVALRCDPISGHVSLFWYQQALGQGPEFLTYFQNEAQLDKSGLPSDRFFAERPEGSVSTLKIQRTQQEDSAVYLCASSLVLTEETQYFGPGTRLLVL.

This clonotype was seen only a few times. This rearrangement joins TRBV27 to TRBJ2-3; the match to TRBD2 covers 10 bases. The V gene end was trimmed by 0 bases and the J gene end by 5 bases; junction bases not matched to a gene: 14. This CDR3 comprises 19 residues. Looked up from germline, CDR1 is MNHEY and CDR2 is SMNVEV (reference sequence). CDR3 protein: CASSLSGNRGLAPLDTQYF. CDR3 nucleotides: TGTGCCAGCAGTTTATCGGGTAACAGGGGACTAGCGCCTCTAGATACGCAGTATTTT.

In its sample, this clonotype was seen a few times. The V and J genes are TRBV6-4 and TRBJ2-3, with a tentative D call TRBD1 (6 bases). The V end was cut by 6 bases, the J end by 2 bases, with 36 bases between. Germline-derived CDR1 and CDR2 are MRHNA and SNTAGT. The CDR3 runs 22 residues. The CDR3 coding sequence is TGTGCCAGCAGAATGGGGGCGTTTACCGGGAACCTGGGACCTATGAACACAGATACGCAGTATTTT. As protein: CASRMGAFTGNLGPMNTDTQYF.

The sample holds a few counts of this clonotype. J is TRBJ2-7 and V is TRBV2; 7 positions match TRBD2. V was pared by 0 bases and J by 2 bases, with 10 bases of the junction left unmatched. The CDR3 totals 17 residues. In germline, CDR1 is SNHLY, CDR2 FYNNEI. The CDR3 region has the DNA TGTGCCAGCAGTGAAGCGCTTCGGGGACTAAGGACCTACGAGCAGTACTTC. This sequence encodes CASSEALRGLRTYEQYF. The full variable domain, completed using reference TRBV2 and TRBJ2-7, is EPEVTQTPSHQVTQMGQEVILRCVPISNHLYFYWYRQILGQKVEFLVSFYNNEISEKSEIFDDQFSVERPDGSNFTLKIRSTKLEDSAMYFCASSEALRGLRTYEQYFGPGTRLTVT.

The chain uses TRBV6-1 and TRBJ2-5, with D possibly TRBD1 on 5 matching bases. This CDR3 has 14 residues. The germline V and J ends were trimmed by 6 bases and 1 base, with 12 bases remaining between them. Germline lookup yields CDR1 MNHNS and CDR2 SASEGT. The DNA of the CDR3 is TGTGCCAGCAGCCTGGACATGATCCAAGAGACCCAGTACTTC. Translating it yields CASSLDMIQETQYF.

The chain recombines TRBV12-3 or TRBV12-4 with TRBJ2-1, with 8 bases identical to TRBD2. This CDR3 region has 13 residues. V dropped 7 bases and J dropped 6; count of bases not matched to a gene: 5. CDR3 amino acids: CASTSAGVNEQFF. The CDR3 DNA is TGTGCCAGCACGTCAGCGGGAGTCAATGAGCAGTTCTTC.

This clonotype was counted a few times. V usage is TRBV4-1 and J usage is TRBJ1-1, with 7 bases identical to TRBD1. Germline V gene sequence: CDR1 MGHRA, CDR2 YSYEKL. V lost 3 bases to trimming and J lost 1 base; unmatched junction nucleotides: 5. There are 15 residues in the CDR3. In nucleotides, the CDR3 is TGCGCCAGCAGCCAGCCCAGGACAGGGAACACTGAAGCTTTCTTT. This codes for CASSQPRTGNTEAFF.

This chain joins TRBV6-1 and TRBJ2-5, with a possible D match to TRBD2 (6 bases). V lost 1 base and J lost 1, with 10 bases in between. This CDR3 spans 15 amino acids. Per the germline V gene, CDR1 is MNHNS and CDR2 is SASEGT. CDR3 region: CASSEVPGSQETQYF. CDR3 coding DNA: TGTGCCAGCAGTGAAGTTCCCGGGAGCCAAGAGACCCAGTACTTC.

The rearrangement links TRBV21-1 to TRBJ2-1; the DNA was not used to check the table's D call, TRBD2. TRBV21-1 is an annotated pseudogene. The CDR3 extends over 14 amino acids. The CDR3 region is CASIPRSSYNEQFF. The CDR3 DNA is TGTGCCAGCATCCCGCGGAGCTCCTACAATGAGCAGTTCTTC.

Only a few counts were recorded for this clonotype. This rearrangement joins TRBV6-4 to TRBJ2-2; TRBD1 agrees at 8 bases. The length of the CDR3 is 15 residues. V dropped 6 bases and J dropped 5; count of bases not matched to a gene: 8. CDR1 is MRHNA, CDR2 SNTAGT, per germline. DNA of the CDR3: TGTGCCAGCAGGAGGACAGGGCAGGGGACCGGGGAGCTGTTTTTT. It is translated as CASRRTGQGTGELFF.

The chain is built from TRBV3-1 and TRBJ1-1; no clear D. Germline-derived CDR1 and CDR2 are LGHDT and YNNKEL (reference sequence). V lost 3 bases, J lost 1 base, and 12 bases lay in between. This CDR3 is 15 amino acids long. The CDR3 spells CASSQSFTANTEAFF. Here the CDR3 DNA reads TGTGCCAGCAGCCAGTCCTTTACTGCGAACACTGAAGCTTTCTTT.

This chain links TRBV6-1 with TRBJ2-1, with 15 positions matching TRBD2. From germline, CDR1 is MNHNS and CDR2 SASEGT. CDR3 length: 15 amino acids. Trimming took 6 bases from V and 6 from J; bases not matched to a gene: 3. DNA of the CDR3: TGTGCCAGCAGCAAGGGACTAGCGGGGGGCAATGAGCAGTTCTTC. Translated, it gives CASSKGLAGGNEQFF.

Only a few counts were recorded for this clonotype. V is TRBV6-1 and J is TRBJ2-3, with D perhaps TRBD1 or TRBD2 (5 bases each). V was trimmed by 2 bases and J by 6 bases, leaving 12 bases between them. Per germline, CDR1 MNHNS and CDR2 SASEGT. There are 14 residues in the CDR3. The CDR3 protein is CASSELGTQDTQYF. The CDR3 DNA sequence: TGTGCCAGCAGTGAATTGGGGACCCAGGATACGCAGTATTTT.

This clonotype was found many times. The chain employs TRBV5-1 and TRBJ2-3; a weak D match, TRBD2 (5 bases). The V end was cut by 2 bases, the J end by 6 bases, with 7 bases between. The CDR3 has 12 amino acids. Germline values: CDR1 SGHRS, CDR2 YFSETQ. The CDR3 DNA reads TGCGCCAGCAGCTTAATAGCGGATACGCAGTATTTT. It codes for CASSLIADTQYF.

This clonotype has just a few counts. The CDR3 sequence is CASSLGVAGRTYF. DNA for the CDR3: TGTGCCAGCAGCTTAGGCGTAGCGGGAAGAACGTACTTC. J is TRBJ2-7 and V is TRBV11-2; TRBD2 aligns across 8 bases. The V and J ends lost 1 base and 12 bases, in that order; junction bases with no gene match: 8. Germline values: CDR1 SGHAT, CDR2 FQNNGV. CDR3 size: 13 residues.

This clonotype has a handful of counts. The CDR3 protein is CASSKAVWETQYF. CDR3 nucleotide sequence: TGCGCCAGCAGCAAGGCCGTCTGGGAGACCCAGTACTTC. This sequence joins TRBV5-1 and TRBJ2-5; D remains ambiguous. The CDR3 covers 13 residues. Trimming stripped 4 bases from V and 5 bases from J, with 12 bases between. Germline CDR1 and CDR2: SGHRS and YFSETQ.

Notes on this clonotype: One base away lies a much larger clone, so this may be a sequencing read error. V gene TRBV5-5 combines with J gene TRBJ2-2; no clear D. Germline CDR1 reads SGHKS; CDR2 reads YYEKEE (reference sequence). The CDR3 is 14 residues long. CDR3 nucleotides: TGTGCCAGTGCCCGAGGCGTGAACTCCGGGGAGCTGTTTTTT. Protein product: CASARGVNSGELFF.

With respect to this clonotype: Compared with germline, one end of the junction differs, possibly owing to a read error. The chain employs TRBV5-1 and TRBJ2-1; 9 bases are a match to TRBD1. CDR3 length equals 18 residues. Germline V lookup: CDR1 SGHRS, CDR2 YFSETQ. CDR3 region: CASSLAPTGGYSYNERFF. The CDR3 nucleotides are TGCGCCAGCAGCTTGGCCCCGACAGGGGGATATTCCTACAATGAGCGGTTCTTC.

This clonotype was seen many times. V gene TRBV5-1 combines with J gene TRBJ2-7; D is perhaps TRBD2 (8 bases). Germline V gene data show CDR1 as SGHRS and CDR2 as YFSETQ. Trimming cost V 5 bases and J 2 bases, with 26 bases left between them. The CDR3 is 18 amino acids. CDR3 DNA sequence: TGCGCCAGCAGAAAAGGGGGCAAACTAGCGGAGGTTACCTACGAGCAGTACTTC. Amino acid sequence: CASRKGGKLAEVTYEQYF. Combining the CDR3 with reference TRBV5-1 and TRBJ2-7 gives the whole variable domain KAGVTQTPRYLIKTRGQQVTLSCSPISGHRSVSWYQQTPGQGLQFLFEYFSETQRNKGNFPGRFSGRQFSNSRSEMNVSTLELGDSALYLCASRKGGKLAEVTYEQYFGPGTRLTVT.

CDR3 nucleotide sequence: TGCAGCGTTCCAGATCTAAGAGTGAACACTGAAGCTTTCTTT. Its translation: CSVPDLRVNTEAFF. The chain recombines TRBV29-1 with TRBJ1-1; D uncertain. V was cut by 5 bases and J by 0 bases, with 13 bases left in between. CDR1 and CDR2 from the germline V gene are SQVTM and ANQGSEA. There are 14 residues in the CDR3.

This clonotype came up a few times. The V gene is TRBV12-3 or TRBV12-4, the J gene TRBJ1-4, with 8 bases matching TRBD1. The CDR3 has 16 residues. Germline trimming cut 5 bases from V and 3 bases from J; bases unmatched to any gene: 8. The CDR3 loop reads CASSLWQGAANEKLFF. CDR3 DNA: TGTGCCAGCAGTCTCTGGCAGGGGGCAGCTAATGAAAAACTGTTTTTT.

This clonotype was found a few times. The chain couples TRBV12-3 or TRBV12-4 to TRBJ2-2; D call uncertain. The V and J ends lost 5 bases and 2 bases respectively, with 3 bases between them. The CDR3 sequence is 12 residues long. The CDR3 region has the DNA TGTGCCAGCAGTGACAACACCGGGGAGCTGTTTTTT. Residues: CASSDNTGELFF.